This entry lists 6 T cell receptor beta chains sequenced from one sample in a study of control samples from healthy donors and cancer patients. The table came from immunoSEQ multiplex PCR; TCRdb's copy has only in-frame clones and leaves some out. The sample records some 100,000 clones, 85% to 90% being singletons. The sequencing input was blood. These receptors were collected from a woman aged 50 to 60 in good health.

V and J are TRBV24-1 and TRBJ2-3; D ambiguous. The CDR3 extends over 14 amino acids. Germline assignment: CDR1 KGHDR and CDR2 SFDVKD. With 3 bases removed from V and 1 base from J, the gap between germline ends came to 7 bases. CDR3: CATSDPVGTDTQYF. The CDR3 region has the DNA TGTGCCACCAGTGATCCCGTTGGCACAGATACGCAGTATTTT.

This clone has only one observation. The chain carries TRBV24-1 and TRBJ1-2, with D possibly being TRBD1 (5 bases). Looked up from germline, CDR1 is KGHDR and CDR2 is SFDVKD. The germline V and J ends were trimmed by 7 bases and 2 bases, with 13 bases remaining between them. This CDR3 is 14 amino acids long. In DNA form, the CDR3 reads TGTGCCACCAGGAGCACAGGAGAGAACTATGGCTACACCTTC. Translated: CATRSTGENYGYTF.

This chain links TRBV25-1 with TRBJ2-1; D ambiguous. Looked up from germline, CDR1 is MGHDK and CDR2 is SYGVNS. The CDR3 is made up of 15 amino acids. Trimming took off 5 bases at V and 0 bases at J, with 11 bases between the two ends. The CDR3 DNA reads TGTGCCAGCAGTAATCCTAGTAGCTCCTACAATGAGCAGTTCTTC. It translates to CASSNPSSSYNEQFF. The full variable domain, completed using reference TRBV25-1 and TRBJ2-1, is EADIYQTPRYLVIGTGKKITLECSQTMGHDKMYWYQQDPGMELHLIHYSYGVNSTEKGDLSSESTVSRIRTEHFPLTLESARPSHTSQYLCASSNPSSSYNEQFFGPGTRLTVL.

The chain links TRBV11-3 to TRBJ2-2, with D possibly matching TRBD1 (6 bases). The CDR3 spans 12 residues. The germline V and J ends were trimmed by 8 bases and 4 bases, with 8 bases remaining between them. Germline V CDR1 and CDR2: SGHNT, YENEEA. The CDR3 is CASQGLTGELFF. The CDR3, as DNA: TGTGCCAGCCAGGGGCTCACCGGGGAGCTGTTTTTT.

This chain connects TRBV4-3 to TRBJ1-6; 8 nucleotides align to TRBD1. Germline V gene lookup returns CDR1 LGHNA and CDR2 YSLEER. The CDR3 sequence is 16 residues long. Losses at the gene ends were 0 bases for V and 7 bases for J; bases not matched to a gene: 5. In DNA, the CDR3 is TGCGCCAGCAGCCAAGACCCGGGACAGGCAAATTCACCCCTCCACTTT. It yields the protein CASSQDPGQANSPLHF.

J is TRBJ1-1 and V is TRBV3-1 (or the pseudogene TRBV3-2); D gene ambiguous. CDR3 size: 14 residues. Trimming cost V 4 bases and J 1 base, with 10 bases left between them. Germline V CDR1 and CDR2: LGHDT, YNNKEL (reference sequence). The CDR3, as DNA: TGTGCCAGCAGCCCGGACCCGGGGAACACTGAAGCTTTCTTT. It translates to CASSPDPGNTEAFF.